This entry lists 10 T cell receptor beta chains sequenced from one sample in a study of T cell responses to AZD1222 COVID-19 vaccine. TCRdb's copy holds only in-frame clones and misses some; the assay was immunoSEQ multiplex PCR. The profile shows 150,000 or so clones, over 80% of them singletons. The specimen was peripheral blood, collected 28 days after the second AZD1222 dose. Source of these receptors: an adult who received the AZD1222 COVID-19 vaccine.

CDR3 loop: CASSSNRAANYGYTF. In DNA form, the CDR3 reads TGTGCCAGCAGCTCTAACAGGGCCGCTAACTATGGCTACACCTTC. This sequence joins TRBV7-8 and TRBJ1-2; weak D call: TRBD1 (6 bases). Per germline, CDR1 SGHVS and CDR2 FQNEAQ. The length of the CDR3 is 15 residues. Trimming took off 4 bases at V and 0 bases at J, with 12 bases between the two ends.

The gene calls are TRBV6-6 and TRBJ2-1; D might be TRBD1 (6 bases). V was clipped by 6 bases and J by 2 bases, with 17 bases between them. The CDR3 contains 16 residues. Germline V gene data show CDR1 as MNHNY and CDR2 as SVGAGI (reference sequence). For the CDR3, the DNA is TGTGCCAGCAGCGCCCCAGCAGGGGTTACCTACAATGAGCAGTTCTTC. Amino acids: CASSAPAGVTYNEQFF.

This sequence joins TRBV12-3 or TRBV12-4 and TRBJ2-4; TRBD1 matches 7 bases. The CDR3 covers 13 residues. Germline trimming cut 5 bases from V and 7 bases from J; bases unmatched to any gene: 5. In DNA, the CDR3 is TGTGCCAGCAGTCGGGGACAGTCCAACATTCAGTACTTC. As protein: CASSRGQSNIQYF.

This chain connects TRBV21-1 to TRBJ2-1; the table's D call TRBD2 went unverified against the DNA. TRBV21-1 is given as a pseudogene. The CDR3 has 16 residues. CDR3 nucleotide sequence: TGTGCCAGCAGCAGGGTGAGCGGGAGTCTGTGGAATGAGCAGTTCTTC. This sequence encodes CASSRVSGSLWNEQFF.

This chain links TRBV7-2 with TRBJ2-3; a possible D gene is TRBD2 (6 bases). The germline V gene encodes CDR1 SGHTA and CDR2 FQGNSA. V lost 1 base, J lost 8 bases, and 19 bases lay in between. CDR3 length: 16 residues. CDR3 bases: TGTGCCAGCAGCTTAGTCGGCGGGGCGAGGTTGGCTACGCAGTATTTT. Protein: CASSLVGGARLATQYF.

DNA for the CDR3: TGTGCCAGCAGCTTAGTTAGGGGGGGGCCCAATGAGCAGTTCTTC. Translation gives CASSLVRGGPNEQFF. The chain has TRBV7-2 and TRBJ2-1, with D perhaps matching TRBD2 (7 bases). Trimming cost V 1 base and J 6 bases, with 13 bases left between them. Per germline, CDR1 SGHTA and CDR2 FQGNSA. The length of the CDR3 is 15 residues. The full variable domain, completed using reference TRBV7-2 and TRBJ2-1, is GAGVSQSPSNKVTEKGKDVELRCDPISGHTALYWYRQSLGQGLEFLIYFQGNSAPDKSGLPSDRFSAERTGGSVSTLTIQRTQQEDSAVYLCASSLVRGGPNEQFFGPGTRLTVL.

The gene calls are TRBV6-2 or TRBV6-3 and TRBJ2-7; D unclear. The ends were cut back, 6 bases at V and 6 bases at J, with 9 bases in the middle. Germline V lookup: CDR1 MNHEY, CDR2 SVGEGT. The CDR3 spans 11 residues. CDR3 sequence (DNA): TGTGCCAGCAGCTTTAGTGGCGAGCAGTACTTC. Translated: CASSFSGEQYF.

The V and J genes are TRBV25-1 and TRBJ2-7; no clear D gene. Germline lookup yields CDR1 MGHDK and CDR2 SYGVNS. The CDR3 sequence is 11 residues long. V lost 5 bases, J lost 10 bases, and 12 bases lay in between. CDR3 residues: CASSPTEQQYF. DNA for the CDR3: TGTGCCAGCAGTCCGACTGAGCAACAGTACTTC.

The CDR3 DNA sequence: TGCGCCAGCAGAGGGGCAGCCCGCTCTGGGGCCAACGTCCTGACTTTC. The encoded protein is CASRGAARSGANVLTF. The chain employs TRBV5-1 and TRBJ2-6; tentatively, D is TRBD1 (5 bases). Germline V lookup: CDR1 SGHRS, CDR2 YFSETQ. This CDR3 is built from 16 residues. V lost 5 bases and J lost 0, with 12 bases in between. The whole variable domain, remainder taken from reference TRBV5-1 and TRBJ2-6, is KAGVTQTPRYLIKTRGQQVTLSCSPISGHRSVSWYQQTPGQGLQFLFEYFSETQRNKGNFPGRFSGRQFSNSRSEMNVSTLELGDSALYLCASRGAARSGANVLTFGAGSRLTVL.

This chain links TRBV30 with TRBJ2-5; D is possibly TRBD1 (5 bases). Germline CDR1 reads GTSNPN; CDR2 reads SVGIG (reference sequence). V shed 4 bases and J shed 4 bases, with 13 bases lying between them. The CDR3 totals 13 residues. CDR3 protein: CAWNAQGRETQYF. CDR3 DNA sequence: TGTGCCTGGAATGCGCAGGGTAGAGAGACCCAGTACTTC.